This T cell receptor beta chain originates from a study of identical twins. Broader study findings: An excess of low generation probability was shown by twin-shared out-of-frame alpha sequences.

This clonotype appeared many times. Its antigen is unidentified. Template switching, a step in the protocol, added a universal primer site, and cDNA carried unique molecular identifiers. TCRdb itself ran the 5' RACE reads through MiXCR, one entry per CDR3 protein. The sample lists about 890,000 distinct CDR3 sequences, 10% to 15% occurring once. The CDR3 has 15 amino acids. V was cut by 5 bases and J by 0 bases, with 11 bases left in between. These data were also reused for a study on yellow fever vaccine responses in identical twins.

Sample: PBMCs. The V gene is TRBV12-3 or TRBV12-4, the J gene TRBJ1-5; weak D call: TRBD1 (6 bases). The sequence derives from a woman under 30 in good health. CDR3 in amino acids: CASSTQGHSNQPQHF. DNA of the CDR3: TGTGCCAGCAGTACACAGGGACATAGCAATCAGCCCCAGCATTTT.